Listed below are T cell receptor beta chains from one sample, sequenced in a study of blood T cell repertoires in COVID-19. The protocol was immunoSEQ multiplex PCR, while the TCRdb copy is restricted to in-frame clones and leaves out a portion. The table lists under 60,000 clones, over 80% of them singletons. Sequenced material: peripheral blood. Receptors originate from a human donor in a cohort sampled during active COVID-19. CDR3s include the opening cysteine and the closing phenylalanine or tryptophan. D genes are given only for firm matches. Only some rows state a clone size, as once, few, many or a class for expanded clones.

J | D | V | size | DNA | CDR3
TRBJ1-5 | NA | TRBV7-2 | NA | TGTGCCAGCAGCTTAGGTCGGGGGCAGCCCCAGCATTTT | CASSLGRGQPQHF
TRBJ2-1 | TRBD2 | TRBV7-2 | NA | TGTGCCAGCAGCGTACCGACTAGCCTCAGCGGGGGGGAGCAGTTCTTC | CASSVPTSLSGGEQFF
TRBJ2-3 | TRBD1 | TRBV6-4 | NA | TGTGCCAGCAGTGACACTGCAGGGGGCGTAGATACGCAGTATTTT | CASSDTAGGVDTQYF
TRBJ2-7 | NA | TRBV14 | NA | TGTGCCAGCAGCCAAGCCCTACTAGTCGCCGAGCAGTACTTC | CASSQALLVAEQYF
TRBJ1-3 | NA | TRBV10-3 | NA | TGTGCCATCAGTGAATCGGACCCACAAAGGGGCACCATATATTTT | CAISESDPQRGTIYF
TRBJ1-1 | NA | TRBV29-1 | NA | TGCAGCGTTGAAAATGTCGGCCCCCGGGGCACTGAAGCTTTCTTT | CSVENVGPRGTEAFF
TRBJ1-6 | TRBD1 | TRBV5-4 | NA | TGTGCCAGCAGCTCCAACCCGGGACAGGGTGATTCACCCCTCCACTTT | CASSSNPGQGDSPLHF
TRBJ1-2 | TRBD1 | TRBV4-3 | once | TGCGCCAGCAGCCGATTGACAGGGCACCTCTATGGCTACACCTTC | CASSRLTGHLYGYTF
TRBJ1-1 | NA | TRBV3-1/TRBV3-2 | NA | TGTGCCAGCAGCCAAGGAGGGCCAGCCTTCTTT | CASSQGGPAFF
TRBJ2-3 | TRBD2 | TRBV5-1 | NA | TGCGCCAGCAGACTGACTAGCGGGGGGGATACGCAGTATTTT | CASRLTSGGDTQYF
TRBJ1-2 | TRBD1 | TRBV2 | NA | TGTGCCAGCAGACCCGGGACAGGGTGGGACTATGGCTACACCTTC | CASRPGTGWDYGYTF
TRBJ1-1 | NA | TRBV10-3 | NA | TGTGCCACAAACGACATGGGGGGTGAAGCTTTCTTT | CATNDMGGEAFF
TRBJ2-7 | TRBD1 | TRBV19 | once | TGTGCCAGTAGTATCCAGGACAGGGGCTACGAGCAGTACTTC | CASSIQDRGYEQYF
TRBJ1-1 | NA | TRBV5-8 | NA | TGTGCCAGCAGCCCGGATGGGTCTCGGGGCACTGAAGCTTTCTTT | CASSPDGSRGTEAFF
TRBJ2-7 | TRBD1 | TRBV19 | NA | TGTGCCAGTAGGCGGGGACAGGGGGCAACCTACGAGCAGTACTTC | CASRRGQGATYEQYF
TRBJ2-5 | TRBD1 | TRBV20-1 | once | TGCAGTGCTAGTCACCCCACCGGGACAGGGGGCCGAGAGACCCAGTACTTC | CSASHPTGTGGRETQYF
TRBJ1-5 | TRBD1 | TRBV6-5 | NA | TGTGCCAGCAGGACAACCGGGACAGGAAGCCAGCCCCAGCATTTT | CASRTTGTGSQPQHF
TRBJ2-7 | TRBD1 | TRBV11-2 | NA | TGTGCCAGCCAGTCCCCCGAGGGGGCTGGGGACCAGTACTTC | CASQSPEGAGDQYF
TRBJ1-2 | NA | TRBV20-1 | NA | TGCAGTGCTAGTCCCCAGGGGCTCCTCTATGGCTACACCTTC | CSASPQGLLYGYTF
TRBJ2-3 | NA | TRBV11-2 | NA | TGTGCCAGCAGTATGATAGGCACAGATACGCAGTATTTT | CASSMIGTDTQYF
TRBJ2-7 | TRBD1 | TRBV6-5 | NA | TGTGCCAGCAGCAGATCCGGGACAGCAACCTACGAGCAGTACTTC | CASSRSGTATYEQYF
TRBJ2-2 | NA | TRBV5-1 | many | TGCGCCAGCAGCTTGGGAGGGTTCAACACCGGGGAGCTGTTTTTT | CASSLGGFNTGELFF
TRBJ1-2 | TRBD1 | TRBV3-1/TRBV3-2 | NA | TGTGCCAGCAGCCAACAACACGGAACGACAGGGACCTATGGCTACACCTTC | CASSQQHGTTGTYGYTF
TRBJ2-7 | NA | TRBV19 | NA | TGTGCCAGTAGTATTTCGACGGGGACCTACGAGCAGTACTTC | CASSISTGTYEQYF
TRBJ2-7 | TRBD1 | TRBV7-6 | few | TGTGCCAGCAGCTTAGGAAGGGACAGGGAAGACTACGAGCAGTACTTC | CASSLGRDREDYEQYF
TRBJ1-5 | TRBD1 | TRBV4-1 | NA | TGCGCCAGCAGCCAAAGGCCCACGGGACAGGGGGGTCAGCCCCAGCATTTT | CASSQRPTGQGGQPQHF
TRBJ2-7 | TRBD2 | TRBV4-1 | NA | TGCGCCAGCAGCCAAGATGTTAGGAGCGGGGATCTAAAGCAGTACTTC | CASSQDVRSGDLKQYF
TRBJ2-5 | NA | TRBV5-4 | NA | TGTGCCAGCAGCGAGGGAGGACGGTTCCTACAAGAGACCCAGTACTTC | CASSEGGRFLQETQYF
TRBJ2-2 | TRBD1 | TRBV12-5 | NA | TGTGCTAGTGGTTCGCTGCCCCGGTCTGAGACAGGGATCACCGGGGAGCTGTTTTTT | CASGSLPRSETGITGELFF
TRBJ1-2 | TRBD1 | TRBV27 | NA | TGTGCCAGCAGTTTAACCGAGACAGGGGCACTCTGGGGTTATGGCTACACCTTC | CASSLTETGALWGYGYTF
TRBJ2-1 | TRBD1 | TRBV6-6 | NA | TGTGCCAGTCGCTCCGGGACAGGGGGGGCCAATGAGCAGTTCTTC | CASRSGTGGANEQFF
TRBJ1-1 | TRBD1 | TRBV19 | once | TGTGCCAGCCGACCGCCAGGGGGCAACACTGAAGCTTTCTTT | CASRPPGGNTEAFF
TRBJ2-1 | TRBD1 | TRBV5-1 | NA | TGCGCCAGCAGCGGGACAGGGGGATCGAATGAGCAGTTCTTC | CASSGTGGSNEQFF
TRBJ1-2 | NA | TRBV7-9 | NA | TGTGCCAGCAGCCCACAGGGAGTCTATGGCTACACCTTC | CASSPQGVYGYTF
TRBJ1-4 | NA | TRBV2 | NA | TGTGCCAGCAGCGGCTCCGGGACTCGAGGGGAAAAACTGTTTTTT | CASSGSGTRGEKLFF
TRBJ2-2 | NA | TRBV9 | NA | TGTGCCAGCAGCGTACGGTCTAAAGCCGGGGAGCTGTTTTTT | CASSVRSKAGELFF
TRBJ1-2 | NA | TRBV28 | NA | TGTGCCAGCAGTTCCCCGGTTGGCTACACCTTC | CASSSPVGYTF
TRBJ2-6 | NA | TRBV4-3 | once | TGCGCCAGCAGCCAAGATCTGAGCTCTGGGGCCAACGTCCTGACTTTC | CASSQDLSSGANVLTF
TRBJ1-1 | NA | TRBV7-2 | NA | TGTGCCAGCAGCGTGGGACACCAGAACACTGAAGCTTTCTTT | CASSVGHQNTEAFF
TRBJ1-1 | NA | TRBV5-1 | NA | TGCGCCAGCAGCTTACAACAGGCAGCGAACACTGAAGCTTTCTTT | CASSLQQAANTEAFF
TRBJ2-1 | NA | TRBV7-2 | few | TGTGCCAGCAGCCCTTTTGAATGGGGTGGACTCGGCAATGAGCAGTTCTTC | CASSPFEWGGLGNEQFF
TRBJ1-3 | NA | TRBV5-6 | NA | TGTGCCAGCAGCCTCGGACAGCCCTCTGGAAACACCATATATTTT | CASSLGQPSGNTIYF
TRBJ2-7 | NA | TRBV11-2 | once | TGTGCCACGGCGATTAGCGCGGGGAAGAGCTCCTACGAGCAGTACTTC | CATAISAGKSSYEQYF
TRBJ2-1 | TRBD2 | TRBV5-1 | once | TGCGCCAGCAGCTTGCTAAACAGCGGGGGGTTGTACAATGAGCAGTTCTTC | CASSLLNSGGLYNEQFF
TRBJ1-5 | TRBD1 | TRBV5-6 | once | TGTGCCAGCAGCTGGACAGGGAGCGGACAGCCCCAGCATTTT | CASSWTGSGQPQHF
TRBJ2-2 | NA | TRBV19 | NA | TGTGCCAGTAGTATTTCACTGCACACCGGGGAGCTGTTTTTT | CASSISLHTGELFF
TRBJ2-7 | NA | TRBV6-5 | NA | TGTGCCAGCAGTTATGGAGGGGGCCGGACCTACGAGCAGTACTTC | CASSYGGGRTYEQYF
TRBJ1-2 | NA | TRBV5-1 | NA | TGCGCCAGCAGCTTGGCACCGACGGGGGGCTACACCTTC | CASSLAPTGGYTF
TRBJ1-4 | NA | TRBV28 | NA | TGTGCCAGCAGCCCCCTCGGGGGGACACGAGGGGAAAAACTGTTTTTT | CASSPLGGTRGEKLFF
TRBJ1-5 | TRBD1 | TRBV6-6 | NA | TGTGCCAGCAGCGACAGGGTCACTCAGCCCCAGCATTTT | CASSDRVTQPQHF
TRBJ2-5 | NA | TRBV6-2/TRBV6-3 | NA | TGTGCCAGCAGTTACGACGTCGGGGATCGGGAGACCCAGTACTTC | CASSYDVGDRETQYF